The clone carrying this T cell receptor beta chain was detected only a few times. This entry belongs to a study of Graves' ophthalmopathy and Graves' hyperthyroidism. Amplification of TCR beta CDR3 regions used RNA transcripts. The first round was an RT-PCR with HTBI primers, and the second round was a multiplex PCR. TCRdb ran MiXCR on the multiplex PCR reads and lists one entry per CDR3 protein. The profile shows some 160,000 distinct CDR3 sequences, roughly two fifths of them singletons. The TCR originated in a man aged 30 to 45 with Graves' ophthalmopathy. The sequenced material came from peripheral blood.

The CDR3 region has the DNA TGTGCCAGCAGTCTAGCCGGGACCCAGTACTTC. Translation: CASSLAGTQYF. The chain uses TRBV7-9 and TRBJ2-5, with D tentatively TRBD2 (5 bases). The CDR3 length is 11 residues. Between the trimmed V and J ends, which lost 6 bases and 7 bases, there was a span of 9 bases. The germline V gene encodes CDR1 SEHNR and CDR2 FQNEAQ (reference sequence). Full variable domain (outside the CDR3, taken from reference TRBV7-9 and TRBJ2-5): DTGVSQNPRHKITKRGQNVTFRCDPISEHNRLYWYRQTLGQGPEFLTYFQNEAQLEKSRLLSDRFSAERPKGSFSTLEIQRTEQGDSAMYLCASSLAGTQYFGPGTRLLVL.